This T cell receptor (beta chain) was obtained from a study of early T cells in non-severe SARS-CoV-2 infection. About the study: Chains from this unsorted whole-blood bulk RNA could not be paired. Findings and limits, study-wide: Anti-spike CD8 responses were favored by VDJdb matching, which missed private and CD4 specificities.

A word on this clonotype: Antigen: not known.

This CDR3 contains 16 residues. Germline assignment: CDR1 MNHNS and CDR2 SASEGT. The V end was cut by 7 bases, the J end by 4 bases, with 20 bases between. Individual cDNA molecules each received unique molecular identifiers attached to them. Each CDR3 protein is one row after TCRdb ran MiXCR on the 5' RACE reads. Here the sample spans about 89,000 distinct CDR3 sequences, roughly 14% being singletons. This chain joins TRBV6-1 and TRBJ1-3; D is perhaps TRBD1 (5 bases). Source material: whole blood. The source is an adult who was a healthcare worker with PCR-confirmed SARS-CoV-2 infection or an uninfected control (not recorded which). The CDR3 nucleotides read TGTGCCAGCACCAAAAGACAGACAGCCGAAGGAAACACCATATATTTT. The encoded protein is CASTKRQTAEGNTIYF.